This TCR beta chain was observed in a study of Ad26.COV2.S vaccination and SARS-CoV-2 variants. Study-level background: Each vaccinee took Ad26.COV2.S intramuscularly, once or twice 56 days apart. Study-level findings and limits: Vaccinated individuals (as opposed to placebo recipients) had higher spike-specific TCR breadth.

The table came from immunoSEQ multiplex PCR; TCRdb's copy has only in-frame clones and leaves some out. The table includes fewer than 800,000 clones, about 89% detected once. The CDR3 is 13 amino acids. V gave up 7 bases and J gave up 3 bases, with 9 bases separating them. Germline loops: CDR1 MNHNY, CDR2 SVGAGI (reference sequence). Stated treatment: over 15 received Ad26.COV2.S at low or high dose, single or two shots; about five received placebo; per-sample allocation not given. Specimens were obtained on day 63 following the first vaccine or placebo injection. Adults aged 18-55 years in Boston included the donor. On this clone: Its specificity is unknown.

The sequence was obtained from a person aged 18-65 years who received the Ad26.COV2.S COVID-19 vaccine or a placebo. V gene TRBV6-6 combines with J gene TRBJ2-2; D gene uncertain. Sequencing was performed on peripheral blood, taken in a trial of Ad26.COV2.S vaccine versus placebo. The CDR3 DNA is TGTGCCAGCATTACCCAGTACACCGGGGAGCTGTTTTTT. It translates to CASITQYTGELFF.